Following are 32 T cell receptor beta chains from one sample sequenced in a study of blood T cell repertoires in COVID-19. Assay used: immunoSEQ multiplex PCR; TCRdb lists only in-frame clones, some missing. The sample holds approximately 350,000 clones; 80% to 90% are singletons and the top ten take just under 3%. The sample comprised peripheral blood. The receptors derive from a man in his thirties or forties with active or convalescent COVID-19.

This chain links TRBV27 with TRBJ1-2; a possible D gene is TRBD1 (6 bases). In germline, CDR1 is MNHEY, CDR2 SMNVEV (reference sequence). The CDR3 spans 14 residues. V gave up 0 bases and J gave up 4 bases, with 9 bases separating them. In DNA form, the CDR3 reads TGTGCCAGCAGTTTATCGAGGACAGTCTATGGCTACACCTTC. Translating it yields CASSLSRTVYGYTF.

This clone was seen a few times. This rearrangement joins TRBV29-1 to TRBJ1-5, with TRBD1 matching over 7 bases. The trim removed 6 bases at V and 2 bases at J, leaving 4 bases unmatched. The CDR3 extends over 13 amino acids. Germline CDR1 reads SQVTM; CDR2 reads ANQGSEA. The CDR3 nucleotides are TGCAGCGTGGCTCAGGGGGGCAATCAGCCCCAGCATTTT. This translates into CSVAQGGNQPQHF.

V and J are TRBV6-5 and TRBJ1-2, with 8 bases that match TRBD1. The CDR3 runs 14 residues. Germline CDR1 is MNHEY and CDR2 is SVGAGI. The V segment lost 0 bases and the J segment 7 bases; nucleotides outside the gene matches: 4. The CDR3 loop reads CASSYSRGLLGYTF. The DNA for the CDR3 is TGTGCCAGCAGTTACTCCAGGGGGCTGCTTGGCTACACCTTC.

The CDR3 region is CASSQDSEAFF. The CDR3 coding sequence is TGTGCCAGCAGCCAGGACAGTGAAGCTTTCTTT. The genes are TRBV5-4 and TRBJ1-1; possible D gene TRBD1, 6 bases. Germline V CDR1 and CDR2: SGHNT, YYREEE (reference sequence). Trimming removed 4 bases at V and 7 bases at J, with 8 bases between. CDR3 size: 11 residues.

This clone was observed a few times. CDR3 bases: TGTGCCAGCAGCCAAAGGCCACAGGGGAATCAGCCCCAGCATTTT. It translates to CASSQRPQGNQPQHF. The chain links TRBV4-2 to TRBJ1-5; 7 nucleotides match TRBD1. Germline V lookup: CDR1 LGHNA, CDR2 YNFKEQ. V shed 2 bases, J shed 4 bases, and the junction held 5 bases outside the gene matches. The CDR3 runs 15 residues.

The genes are TRBV7-9 and TRBJ1-1, with 7 bases identical to TRBD1. CDR1 is SEHNR and CDR2 is FQNEAQ in the germline V gene (reference sequence). The CDR3 loop spans 16 amino acids. V dropped 5 bases and J dropped 7; count of bases not matched to a gene: 16. CDR3 in amino acids: CASSPGAGGILHEAFF. The CDR3 DNA reads as TGTGCCAGCAGCCCCGGGGCAGGGGGGATTCTACATGAAGCTTTCTTT. Full variable domain (outside the CDR3, taken from reference TRBV7-9 and TRBJ1-1): DTGVSQNPRHKITKRGQNVTFRCDPISEHNRLYWYRQTLGQGPEFLTYFQNEAQLEKSRLLSDRFSAERPKGSFSTLEIQRTEQGDSAMYLCASSPGAGGILHEAFFGQGTRLTVV.

In nucleotides, the CDR3 is TGTGCCAGCAGCCTGCCGGGGGGGAGTGTTGAGACCCAGTACTTC. Its translation is CASSLPGGSVETQYF. This chain joins TRBV5-4 and TRBJ2-5; 8 bases map to TRBD2. CDR1 SGHNT and CDR2 YYREEE come from the germline V gene (reference sequence). The ends lost 4 bases at V and 5 bases at J; junction bases unmatched: 10. This CDR3 region has 15 residues.

This chain links TRBV27 with TRBJ2-7; a possible D gene is TRBD2 (5 bases). CDR1 and CDR2 (germline): MNHEY, SMNVEV (reference sequence). Trimming took 6 bases from V and 4 from J, leaving 13 bases between them. There are 13 residues in the CDR3. In DNA, the CDR3 is TGTGCCAGCAGCCCCCTGGAGGAATACGAGCAGTACTTC. It translates to CASSPLEEYEQYF.

This clone was counted between two and nine times. V gene TRBV7-9 combines with J gene TRBJ1-1, with D possibly being TRBD1 (6 bases). The CDR3 covers 18 residues. V was clipped by 1 base and J by 3 bases, with 21 bases between them. Germline CDR1 reads SEHNR; CDR2 reads FQNEAQ (reference sequence). CDR3 residues: CASSLVINFRSGDTEAFF. The CDR3 DNA reads TGTGCCAGCAGCTTAGTCATCAACTTCAGGTCAGGGGACACTGAAGCTTTCTTT.

The J gene is TRBJ1-5, the V gene TRBV28; no clear D gene. The V gene lost 4 bases and the J gene lost 5 bases, with 12 bases spanning the gap. CDR1 is MDHEN and CDR2 is SYDVKM in the germline V gene. The CDR3 consists of 14 residues. The chain's CDR3 is CASSSSPSYQPQHF. CDR3 in DNA: TGTGCCAGCAGTTCGTCCCCGTCTTATCAGCCCCAGCATTTT.

The chain carries TRBV3-1 (or the pseudogene TRBV3-2) and TRBJ2-2, with D possibly TRBD2 on 6 matching bases. V lost 5 bases and J lost 0, with 7 bases in between. Germline assignment: CDR1 LGHDT and CDR2 YNNKEL (reference sequence). The CDR3 has 14 residues. DNA for the CDR3: TGTGCCAGCAGCGGACTACCGAACACCGGGGAGCTGTTTTTT. This sequence encodes CASSGLPNTGELFF.

V is TRBV28 and J is TRBJ1-5; maybe TRBD1 (5 bases). Germline V gene data show CDR1 as MDHEN and CDR2 as SYDVKM. This CDR3 spans 14 amino acids. V lost 5 bases and J 6 bases, leaving 14 bases between the germline ends. The DNA of the CDR3 is TGTGCCAGCAGTGGCAGGGTGCCTGGTCAGCCCCAGCATTTT. It is translated as CASSGRVPGQPQHF.

This chain uses TRBV4-1 with TRBJ2-5; D gene ambiguous. The CDR3 spans 14 residues. The V gene's germline CDR1 is MGHRA and CDR2 YSYEKL. Trimming pared 3 bases from V and 6 bases from J, leaving 14 bases between. This chain's CDR3 is CASSHPASRKTQYF. The CDR3 coding sequence is TGCGCCAGCAGCCATCCGGCTAGTAGAAAGACCCAGTACTTC.

This clone is deemed medium-sized. The rearrangement links TRBV5-8 to TRBJ1-2, with a possible D match to TRBD1 (5 bases). CDR3 length: 15 residues. V was pared by 3 bases and J by 6 bases, with 18 bases between. CDR1 SGHTS and CDR2 YDEGEE come from the germline V gene. The CDR3 nucleotides are TGTGCCAGCAGCTCCACCCCTGGGGCGGCGGATGGCTACACCTTC. Amino acids: CASSSTPGAADGYTF.

The chain has TRBV7-8 and TRBJ2-6; 8 nucleotides agree with TRBD1. CDR1 SGHVS and CDR2 FQNEAQ come from the germline V gene. Losses at the gene ends were 0 bases for V and 1 base for J; bases not matched to a gene: 2. The CDR3 has 17 residues. The CDR3 region has the DNA TGTGCCAGCAGCTTAGCGGGACAGGCATCTGGGGCCAACGTCCTGACTTTC. It encodes CASSLAGQASGANVLTF.

This chain joins TRBV24-1 and TRBJ1-2; a weak D match, TRBD1 (5 bases). V lost 2 bases to trimming and J lost 4 bases, with 10 bases between them. The CDR3 contains 14 residues. From germline, CDR1 is KGHDR and CDR2 SFDVKD. The CDR3 coding sequence is TGTGCCACCAGTGATTCACGGACAAGCTATGGCTACACCTTC. Protein: CATSDSRTSYGYTF.

This rearrangement joins TRBV7-2 to TRBJ1-4; TRBD1 might be the D (6 bases). The CDR3 length is 15 residues. From germline, CDR1 is SGHTA and CDR2 FQGNSA. V lost 4 bases, J lost 4 bases, and 13 bases lay in between. CDR3: CASSSWGQDNEKLFF. CDR3 sequence (DNA): TGTGCCAGCAGCTCGTGGGGACAAGATAATGAAAAACTGTTTTTT.

V usage is TRBV5-4 and J usage is TRBJ2-3; 9 bases align to TRBD2. Trimming removed 9 bases from V and 2 bases from J; junction bases left unmatched: 7. The CDR3 is made up of 14 amino acids. Germline assignment: CDR1 SGHNT and CDR2 YYREEE (reference sequence). CDR3 sequence (DNA): TGTGCCACGGAAACTAGCGGGCACACAGATACGCAGTATTTT. It specifies CATETSGHTDTQYF.

This clone was counted a single time. The chain combines TRBV5-6 with TRBJ1-4; D ambiguous. Germline V gene sequence: CDR1 SGHDT, CDR2 YYEEEE. V lost 2 bases and J 8 bases, leaving 10 bases between the germline ends. The CDR3 spans 13 residues. This CDR3 is CASSFRGGEKLFF. CDR3 DNA: TGTGCCAGCAGCTTTCGGGGAGGGGAAAAACTGTTTTTT.

J is TRBJ2-3 and V is TRBV24-1; TRBD1 aligns across 10 bases. Germline CDR1 reads KGHDR; CDR2 reads SFDVKD. The ends lost 0 bases at V and 4 bases at J; junction bases unmatched: 6. The CDR3 covers 17 residues. The CDR3 reads CATSDLDRGRGADTQYF. CDR3 nucleotide sequence: TGTGCCACCAGTGATTTGGACAGGGGGCGCGGAGCAGATACGCAGTATTTT.

The chain couples TRBV28 to TRBJ1-4; maybe TRBD1 (5 bases). Germline V lookup: CDR1 MDHEN, CDR2 SYDVKM. This CDR3 region has 15 residues. With 5 bases removed from V and 0 bases from J, the gap between germline ends came to 10 bases. Here the CDR3 reads CASSPPGATNEKLFF. The DNA for the CDR3 is TGTGCCAGCAGTCCACCGGGGGCAACTAATGAAAAACTGTTTTTT.

This clone was recorded only once. The chain employs TRBV11-3 and TRBJ2-1; unclear D gene. Between the trimmed V and J ends, which lost 1 base and 6 bases, there was a span of 10 bases. The CDR3 is made up of 14 amino acids. CDR1 and CDR2 from the germline V gene are SGHNT and YENEEA. The DNA for the CDR3 is TGTGCCAGCAGCTTAGTCGCCACAGTCAATGAGCAGTTCTTC. Its translation is CASSLVATVNEQFF.

This clone appeared a few times. This chain links TRBV14 with TRBJ2-7; 9 bases agree with TRBD2. V trimming: 1 base; J trimming: 3 bases; junction bases outside the gene matches: 1. Germline-derived CDR1 and CDR2 are SGHDN and FVKESK. This CDR3 comprises 14 residues. The CDR3 DNA reads as TGTGCCAGCAGCCAAGGGACTAGCGTCTACGAGCAGTACTTC. The encoded protein is CASSQGTSVYEQYF. Full variable domain (rest looked up from reference TRBV14 and TRBJ2-7): EAGVTQFPSHSVIEKGQTVTLRCDPISGHDNLYWYRRVMGKEIKFLLHFVKESKQDESGMPNNRFLAERTGGTYSTLKVQPAELEDSGVYFCASSQGTSVYEQYFGPGTRLTVT.

The chain joins TRBV10-2 to TRBJ2-5; TRBD2 agrees at 12 bases. The germline CDR1 and CDR2 sequences are WSHSY and SAAADI. The CDR3 has 16 residues. The ends lost 3 bases at V and 4 bases at J; junction bases unmatched: 6. The CDR3 region is CASSDRLAGDRETQYF. The CDR3 nucleotides are TGCGCCAGCAGTGACCGACTAGCGGGGGATCGAGAGACCCAGTACTTC.

This chain joins TRBV7-6 and TRBJ2-3, with 13 positions matching TRBD2. CDR1 and CDR2 from the germline V gene are SGHVS and FNYEAQ. Trimming took 5 bases from V and 4 from J; bases not matched to a gene: 6. This CDR3 region has 16 residues. This CDR3 reads CASSATSGRASDTQYF. In DNA form, the CDR3 reads TGTGCCAGCAGCGCTACTAGCGGGAGGGCTTCAGATACGCAGTATTTT.

This chain links TRBV28 with TRBJ1-4; 7 bases map to TRBD1. CDR1 is MDHEN and CDR2 is SYDVKM in the germline V gene. The J segment lost 4 bases and the V segment lost 6 bases, leaving 5 bases of the junction unmatched. This CDR3 is built from 14 residues. CDR3 amino acids: CASRSGTDNEKLFF. Written as DNA, the CDR3 is TGTGCCAGCAGATCCGGGACAGATAATGAAAAACTGTTTTTT.

This clone has only a few counts. This chain joins TRBV5-3 and TRBJ1-1; the D is unclear. TRBV5-3 is known as an ORF, though its function is uncertain. The CDR3 has 12 amino acids. V was shortened by 1 base and J by 9 bases, with 10 bases between the two germline ends. The CDR3 loop reads CARSLLRGKAFF. In nucleotides, the CDR3 is TGTGCCAGAAGCTTGTTAAGAGGCAAAGCTTTCTTT.

This rearrangement joins TRBV27 to TRBJ1-2, with D tentatively TRBD1 (5 bases). Trimming stripped 5 bases from V and 6 bases from J, with 10 bases between. Germline CDR1 reads MNHEY; CDR2 reads SMNVEV (reference sequence). The CDR3 is made up of 12 amino acids. DNA for the CDR3: TGTGCCAGCAGTCCACTGGGGCATGGCTACACCTTC. This gives the protein CASSPLGHGYTF.

The genes are TRBV29-1 and TRBJ2-7; 15 positions agree with TRBD2. The CDR3 sequence is 17 residues long. Looked up from germline, CDR1 is SQVTM and CDR2 is ANQGSEA. The ends lost 4 bases at V and 1 base at J; junction bases unmatched: 8. Written as DNA, the CDR3 is TGCAGCGTTGTCGGGGGACTAGCGGGAGGTTATTCCTACGAGCAGTACTTC. Protein product: CSVVGGLAGGYSYEQYF.

This clone showed up just a few times. The rearrangement links TRBV27 to TRBJ1-6; 7 bases match TRBD1. CDR3 length equals 14 residues. V was pared by 6 bases and J by 9 bases, with 8 bases of the junction left unmatched. Germline CDR1 is MNHEY and CDR2 is SMNVEV (reference sequence). The CDR3 coding sequence is TGTGCCAGCAGCACAGGGGAAAAGAGTTCACCCCTCCACTTT. Protein product: CASSTGEKSSPLHF.

In this sample, this clone turned up a few times. The chain employs TRBV29-1 and TRBJ1-1; 7 nucleotides align to TRBD1. Trimming removed 7 bases from V and 1 base from J; junction bases left unmatched: 3. Germline V gene lookup returns CDR1 SQVTM and CDR2 ANQGSEA. This CDR3 spans 12 amino acids. The CDR3 protein is CSASGGNTEAFF. CDR3 coding DNA: TGCAGCGCCTCAGGGGGGAACACTGAAGCTTTCTTT.

This chain connects TRBV30 to TRBJ2-3; TRBD2 aligns across 10 bases. The CDR3 has 15 amino acids. CDR1 and CDR2 (germline): GTSNPN, SVGIG (reference sequence). Trimming removed 6 bases from V and 0 bases from J; junction bases left unmatched: 6. The DNA for the CDR3 is TGTGCCTGCCCCGGGACTAGCGCCAGCACAGATACGCAGTATTTT. Protein product: CACPGTSASTDTQYF.